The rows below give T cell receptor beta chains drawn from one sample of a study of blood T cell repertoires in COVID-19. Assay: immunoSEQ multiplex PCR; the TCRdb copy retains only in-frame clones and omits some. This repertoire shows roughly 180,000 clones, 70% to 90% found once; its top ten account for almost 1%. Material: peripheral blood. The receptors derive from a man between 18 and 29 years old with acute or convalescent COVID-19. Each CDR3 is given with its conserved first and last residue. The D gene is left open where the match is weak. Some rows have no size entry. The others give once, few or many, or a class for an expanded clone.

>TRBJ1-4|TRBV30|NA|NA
CAWRGSNEKLFF
TGTGCCTGGAGAGGGAGTAATGAAAAACTGTTTTTT
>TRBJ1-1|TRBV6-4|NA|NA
CASRKDDYQNTEAFF
TGTGCCAGCAGAAAGGACGACTACCAGAACACTGAAGCTTTCTTT
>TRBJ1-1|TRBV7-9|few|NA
CASSLSDTEAFF
TGTGCCAGCAGCTTGTCGGACACTGAAGCTTTCTTT
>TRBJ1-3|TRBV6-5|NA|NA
CASSRGGSGNTIYF
TGTGCCAGCAGCCGGGGGGGCTCTGGAAACACCATATATTTT
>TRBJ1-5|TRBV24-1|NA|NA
CATSDREYNQPQHF
TGTGCCACCAGTGATCGGGAATACAATCAGCCCCAGCATTTT
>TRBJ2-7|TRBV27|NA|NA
CASSFEISYEQYF
TGTGCCAGCAGTTTTGAGATCTCCTACGAGCAGTACTTC
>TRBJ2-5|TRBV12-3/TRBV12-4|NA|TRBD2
CASWGGDAETQYF
TGTGCCAGCTGGGGGGGGGACGCAGAGACCCAGTACTTC
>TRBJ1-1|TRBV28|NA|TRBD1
CASSTGQGSTEAFF
TGTGCCAGCAGTACTGGACAGGGGAGCACTGAAGCTTTCTTT
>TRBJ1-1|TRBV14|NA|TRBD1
CASSQDPVRQGGNTEAFF
TGTGCCAGCAGCCAAGACCCCGTCAGACAGGGGGGAAACACTGAAGCTTTCTTT
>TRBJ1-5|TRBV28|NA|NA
CASSLPVRWTEEAQPQHF
TGTGCCAGCAGTCTCCCTGTCCGATGGACAGAAGAAGCTCAGCCCCAGCATTTT
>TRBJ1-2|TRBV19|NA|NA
CASTLGEGPANYGYTF
TGTGCCAGTACCCTCGGGGAGGGCCCAGCTAACTATGGCTACACCTTC
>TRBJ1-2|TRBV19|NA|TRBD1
CASSISQGAPYGYTF
TGTGCCAGTAGTATTAGTCAGGGGGCACCCTATGGCTACACCTTC
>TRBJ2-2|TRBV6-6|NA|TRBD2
CASSPVGLAGGPGELFF
TGTGCCAGCAGTCCCGTTGGGCTAGCGGGGGGCCCCGGGGAGCTGTTTTTT
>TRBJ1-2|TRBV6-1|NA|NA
CASSDRSTPNYGYTF
TGTGCCAGCAGTGATAGGAGTACCCCTAACTATGGCTACACCTTC
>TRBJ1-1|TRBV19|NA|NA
CASSTRSSEAFF
TGTGCCAGTAGTACACGGTCTTCTGAAGCTTTCTTT
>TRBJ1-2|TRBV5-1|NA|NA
CASSQNSGQPYGYTF
TGCGCCAGCAGCCAAAACTCCGGACAGCCCTATGGCTACACCTTC
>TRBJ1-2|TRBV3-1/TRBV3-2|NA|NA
CASSPRGEVHGYTF
TGTGCCAGCAGCCCCCGTGGAGAAGTACATGGCTACACCTTC
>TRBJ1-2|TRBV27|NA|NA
CASSLLGGPGYTF
TGTGCCAGCAGTTTATTGGGAGGGCCCGGCTACACCTTC
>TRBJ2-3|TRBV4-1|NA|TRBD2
CASSPRTSGNTDTQYF
TGCGCCAGCAGCCCTCGGACTAGCGGCAACACAGATACGCAGTATTTT
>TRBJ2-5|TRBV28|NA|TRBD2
CASSVAGGQETQYF
TGTGCCAGCAGCGTAGCGGGGGGCCAAGAGACCCAGTACTTC
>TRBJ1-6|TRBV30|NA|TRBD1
CAWSRGQGPSPLHF
TGTGCCTGGAGTAGGGGGCAGGGGCCATCACCCCTCCACTTT
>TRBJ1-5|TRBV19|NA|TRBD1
CASKPGQGYSNQPQHF
TGTGCCAGTAAACCGGGACAGGGATATAGCAATCAGCCCCAGCATTTT